The present entry profiles one T cell receptor beta chain with its context. CDR1 and CDR2 (germline): SGHAT, FQNNGV. This CDR3 region has 21 residues. Trimming removed 0 bases from V and 1 base from J, with 24 bases in between. cDNA molecules carried unique molecular identifiers, and template switching added a universal primer site. TCRdb passed the 5' RACE reads through MiXCR, listing each CDR3 protein once. The top ten hold 0.75% to 1% of the sample, which has some 660,000 distinct CDR3 sequences, 8.5% to 9.5% seen once. This record comes from a study of identical twins. This sample was also put to use in a study of yellow fever vaccine responses in identical twins. This second report adds: Twins' T cell vaccine responses reportedly looked partly convergent, partly personalized.

The receptor was isolated from a woman younger than 35 in good health. The sample comprised PBMCs. This chain uses TRBV11-2 with TRBJ2-2, with D possibly called TRBD1 or TRBD2 (6 bases each). CDR3 coding DNA: TGTGCCAGCAGCTTAGATCCGGGGGCGACCCGGCGGGCGGTGAACACCGGGGAGCTGTTTTTT. Translated, it gives CASSLDPGATRRAVNTGELFF. The complete variable domain, with remaining parts taken from reference TRBV11-2 and TRBJ2-2, reads EAGVAQSPRYKIIEKRQSVAFWCNPISGHATLYWYQQILGQGPKLLIQFQNNGVVDDSQLPKDRFSAERLKGVDSTLKIQPAKLEDSAVYLCASSLDPGATRRAVNTGELFFGEGSRLTVL.